This T cell receptor (beta chain) emerged from a study of vaccination and CD4 T cells after COVID-19. Notes on this clonotype: The antigen is not known.

The CDR3 loop spans 16 amino acids. Germline CDR1 and CDR2: MNHEY and SVGEGT. V was pared by 7 bases and J by 1 base, with 19 bases between. As to treatment: roughly 10-day PBMC culture with coronavirus spike peptide pools or control peptides (ViraFEST assay). Gathering of the CD4+ T cells, from the unexposed donor, took place before the COVID-19 pandemic (2011-2018). Sequence data for DNA of cultured CD4+ T cells were generated by the Oncomine TCR Beta short-read assay. TCRdb independently ran MiXCR on the PCR reads; one entry per CDR3 protein. The sample yields about 2,200 distinct CDR3 sequences, around 46% seen once.

This TCR came from a human donor in good health. The chain carries TRBV6-2 or TRBV6-3 and TRBJ2-5; a weak D match, TRBD2 (5 bases). Sequencing used CD4+ T cells from blood, cultured in vitro. CDR3 bases: TGTGCCAGCACCCAGAAGGGTAGAGGGCCCCAAGAGACCCAGTACTTC. This gives the protein CASTQKGRGPQETQYF.